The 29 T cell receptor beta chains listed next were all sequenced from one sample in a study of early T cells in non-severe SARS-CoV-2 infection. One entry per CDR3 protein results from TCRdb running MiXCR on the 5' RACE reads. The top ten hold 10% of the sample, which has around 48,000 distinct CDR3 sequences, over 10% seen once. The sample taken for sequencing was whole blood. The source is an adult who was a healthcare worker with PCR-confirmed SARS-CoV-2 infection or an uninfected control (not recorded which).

CDR3 DNA: TGTGCCAGCAGTTTTACAGGGCTGAACACTGAAGCTTTCTTT. This encodes CASSFTGLNTEAFF. This chain connects TRBV28 to TRBJ1-1, with D maybe TRBD1 (6 bases). V was trimmed by 3 bases and J by 0 bases, leaving 8 bases between them. CDR1 is MDHEN and CDR2 is SYDVKM in the germline V gene. This CDR3 has 14 amino acids.

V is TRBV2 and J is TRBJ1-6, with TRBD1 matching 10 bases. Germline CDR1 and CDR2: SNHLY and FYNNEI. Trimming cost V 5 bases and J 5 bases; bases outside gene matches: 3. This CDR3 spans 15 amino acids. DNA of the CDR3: TGTGCCAGCAGTTTGACAGGGGGCCATAATTCACCCCTCCACTTT. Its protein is CASSLTGGHNSPLHF.

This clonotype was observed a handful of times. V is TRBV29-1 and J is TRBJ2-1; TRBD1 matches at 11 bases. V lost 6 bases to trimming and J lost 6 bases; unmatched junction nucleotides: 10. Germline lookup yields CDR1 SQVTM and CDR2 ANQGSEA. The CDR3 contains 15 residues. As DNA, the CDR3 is TGCAGCGTCCTGAGCCTCGGGACAGGGGGCAATGAGCAGTTCTTC. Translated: CSVLSLGTGGNEQFF.

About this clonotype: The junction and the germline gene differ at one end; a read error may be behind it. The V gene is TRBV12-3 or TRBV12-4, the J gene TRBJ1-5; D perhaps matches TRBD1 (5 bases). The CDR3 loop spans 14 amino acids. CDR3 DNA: TGTGCCGGCAGGTCTGACAGTGGCAATCAGCCCCAGCATTTT. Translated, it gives CAGRSDSGNQPQHF.

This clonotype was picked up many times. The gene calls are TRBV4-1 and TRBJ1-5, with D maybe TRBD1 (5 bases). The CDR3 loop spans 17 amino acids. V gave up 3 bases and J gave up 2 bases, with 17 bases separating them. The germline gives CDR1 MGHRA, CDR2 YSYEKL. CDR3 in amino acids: CASSHRADRVRNQPQHF. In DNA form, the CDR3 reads TGCGCCAGCAGCCACCGAGCCGACAGAGTACGCAATCAGCCCCAGCATTTT.

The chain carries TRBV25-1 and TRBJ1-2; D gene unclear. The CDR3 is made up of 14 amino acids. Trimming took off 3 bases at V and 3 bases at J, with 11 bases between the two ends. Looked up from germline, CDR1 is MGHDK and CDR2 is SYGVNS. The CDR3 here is CASSEDPYYYGYTF. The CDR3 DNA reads TGTGCCAGCAGTGAGGATCCATACTACTATGGCTACACCTTC.

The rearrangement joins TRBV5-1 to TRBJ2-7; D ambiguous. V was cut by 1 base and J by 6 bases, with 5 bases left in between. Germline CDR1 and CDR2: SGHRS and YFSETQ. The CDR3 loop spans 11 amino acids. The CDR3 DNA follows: TGCGCCAGCAGCTTGATGGGCGAGCAGTACTTC. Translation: CASSLMGEQYF.

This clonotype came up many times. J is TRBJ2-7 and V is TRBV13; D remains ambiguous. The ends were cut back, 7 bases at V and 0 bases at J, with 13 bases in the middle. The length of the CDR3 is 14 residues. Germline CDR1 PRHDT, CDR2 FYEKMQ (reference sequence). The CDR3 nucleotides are TGTGCCAGCACCCTTGGTTCGGGCTCCTACGAGCAGTACTTC. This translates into CASTLGSGSYEQYF.

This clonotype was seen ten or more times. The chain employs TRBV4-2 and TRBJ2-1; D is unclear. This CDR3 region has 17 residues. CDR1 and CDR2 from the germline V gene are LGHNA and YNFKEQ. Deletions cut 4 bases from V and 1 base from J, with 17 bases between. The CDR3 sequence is CASSPHIGDTSYNEQFF. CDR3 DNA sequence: TGTGCCAGCAGCCCCCATATCGGAGATACGTCCTACAATGAGCAGTTCTTC.

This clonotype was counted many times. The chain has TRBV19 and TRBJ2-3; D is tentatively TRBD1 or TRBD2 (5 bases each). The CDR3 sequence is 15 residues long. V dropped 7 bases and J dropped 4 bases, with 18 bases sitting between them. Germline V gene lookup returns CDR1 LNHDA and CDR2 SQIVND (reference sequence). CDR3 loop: CASTSEGLGADTQYF. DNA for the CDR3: TGTGCCAGTACTTCCGAGGGTCTAGGGGCAGATACGCAGTATTTT. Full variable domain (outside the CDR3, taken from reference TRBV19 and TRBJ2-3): DGGITQSPKYLFRKEGQNVTLSCEQNLNHDAMYWYRQDPGQGLRLIYYSQIVNDFQKGDIAEGYSVSREKKESFPLTVTSAQKNPTAFYLCASTSEGLGADTQYFGPGTRLTVL.

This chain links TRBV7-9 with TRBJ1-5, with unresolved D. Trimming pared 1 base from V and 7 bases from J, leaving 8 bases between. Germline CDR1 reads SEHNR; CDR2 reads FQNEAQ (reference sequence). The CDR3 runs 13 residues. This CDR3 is CASSLGGAQPQHF. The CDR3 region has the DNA TGTGCCAGCAGCTTAGGCGGCGCCCAGCCCCAGCATTTT.

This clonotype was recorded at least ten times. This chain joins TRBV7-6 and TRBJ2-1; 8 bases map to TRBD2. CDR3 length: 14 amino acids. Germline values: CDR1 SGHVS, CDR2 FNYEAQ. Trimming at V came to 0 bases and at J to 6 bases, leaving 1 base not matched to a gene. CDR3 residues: CASSLASGTNEQFF. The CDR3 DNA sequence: TGTGCCAGCAGCTTAGCTAGCGGGACCAATGAGCAGTTCTTC.

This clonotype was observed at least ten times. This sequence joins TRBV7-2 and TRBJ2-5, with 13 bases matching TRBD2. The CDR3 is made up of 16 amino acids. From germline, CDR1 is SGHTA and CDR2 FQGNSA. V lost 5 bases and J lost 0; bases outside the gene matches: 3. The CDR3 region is CASSLTSGGYQETQYF. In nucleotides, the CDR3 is TGTGCCAGCAGCCTGACTAGCGGGGGGTACCAAGAGACCCAGTACTTC.

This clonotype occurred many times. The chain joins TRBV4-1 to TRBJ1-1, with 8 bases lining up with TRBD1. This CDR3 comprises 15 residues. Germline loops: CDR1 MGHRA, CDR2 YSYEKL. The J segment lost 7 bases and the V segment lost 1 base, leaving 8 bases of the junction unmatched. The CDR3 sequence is CASSQVRQGRGEAFF. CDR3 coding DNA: TGCGCCAGCAGCCAAGTCCGACAGGGGAGAGGTGAAGCTTTCTTT.

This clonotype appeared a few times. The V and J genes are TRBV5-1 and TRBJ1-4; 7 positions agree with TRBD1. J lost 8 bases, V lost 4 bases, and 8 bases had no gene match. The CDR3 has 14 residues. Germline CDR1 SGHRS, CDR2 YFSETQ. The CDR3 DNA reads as TGCGCCAGCAGCCTCGGACAGGTTGGAGAAAAACTGTTTTTT. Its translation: CASSLGQVGEKLFF.

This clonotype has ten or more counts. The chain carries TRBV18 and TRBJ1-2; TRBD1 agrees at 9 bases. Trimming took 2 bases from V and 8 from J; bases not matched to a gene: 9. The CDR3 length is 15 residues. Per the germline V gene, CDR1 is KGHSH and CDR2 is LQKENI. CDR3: CASSPGQGRYGGYTF. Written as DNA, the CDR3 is TGTGCCAGCTCACCAGGACAGGGGCGCTATGGAGGCTACACCTTC.

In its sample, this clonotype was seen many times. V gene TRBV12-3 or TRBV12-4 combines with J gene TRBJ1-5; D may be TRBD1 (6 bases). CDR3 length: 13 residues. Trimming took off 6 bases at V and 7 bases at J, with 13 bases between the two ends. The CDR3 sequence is CASSLDRTQPQHF. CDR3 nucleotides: TGTGCCAGCAGCCTGGACAGAACCCAGCCCCAGCATTTT.

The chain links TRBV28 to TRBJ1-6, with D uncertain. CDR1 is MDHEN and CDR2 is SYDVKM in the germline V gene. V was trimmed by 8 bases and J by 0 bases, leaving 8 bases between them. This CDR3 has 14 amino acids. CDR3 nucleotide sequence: TGTGCCAGCGTCGTGAGCTCCTATAATTCACCCCTCCACTTT. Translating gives CASVVSSYNSPLHF.

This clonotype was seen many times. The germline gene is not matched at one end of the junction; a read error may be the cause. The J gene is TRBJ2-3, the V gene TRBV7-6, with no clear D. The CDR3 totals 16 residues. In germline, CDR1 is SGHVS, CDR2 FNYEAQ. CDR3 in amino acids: CVSSRQVNRPSDTQYF. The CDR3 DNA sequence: TGTGTCAGCAGCCGCCAGGTTAACCGACCCTCAGATACGCAGTATTTT.

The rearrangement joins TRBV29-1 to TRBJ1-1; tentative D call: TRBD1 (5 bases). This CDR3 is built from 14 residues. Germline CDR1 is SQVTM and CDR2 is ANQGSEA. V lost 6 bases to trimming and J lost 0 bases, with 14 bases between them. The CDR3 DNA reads TGCAGCGTCTTGGGACGACCTCTGAACACTGAAGCTTTCTTT. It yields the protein CSVLGRPLNTEAFF.

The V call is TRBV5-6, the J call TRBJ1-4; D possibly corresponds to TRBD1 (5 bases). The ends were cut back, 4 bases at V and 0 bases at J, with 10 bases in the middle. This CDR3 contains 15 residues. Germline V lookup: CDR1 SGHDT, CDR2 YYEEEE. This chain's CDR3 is CASSTTGATNEKLFF. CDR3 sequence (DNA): TGTGCCAGCAGCACCACAGGTGCAACTAATGAAAAACTGTTTTTT.

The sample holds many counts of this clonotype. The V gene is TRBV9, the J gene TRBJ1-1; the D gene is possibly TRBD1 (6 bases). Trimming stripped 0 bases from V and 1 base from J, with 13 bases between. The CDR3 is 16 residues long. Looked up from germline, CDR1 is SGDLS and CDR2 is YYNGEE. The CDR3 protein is CASSVGPQGTNTEAFF. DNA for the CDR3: TGTGCCAGCAGCGTAGGTCCCCAGGGGACGAACACTGAAGCTTTCTTT.

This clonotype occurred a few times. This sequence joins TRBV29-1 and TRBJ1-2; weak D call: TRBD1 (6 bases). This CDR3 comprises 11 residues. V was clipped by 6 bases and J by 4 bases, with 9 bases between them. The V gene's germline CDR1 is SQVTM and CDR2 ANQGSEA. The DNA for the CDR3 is TGCAGCGTAATGGACAGCTATGGCTACACCTTC. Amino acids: CSVMDSYGYTF.

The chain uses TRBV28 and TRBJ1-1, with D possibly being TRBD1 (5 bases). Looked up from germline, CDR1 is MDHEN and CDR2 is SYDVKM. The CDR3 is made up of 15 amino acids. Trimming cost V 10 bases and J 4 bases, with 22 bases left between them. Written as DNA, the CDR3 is TGTGCCACCCATGGGGCCGCGGCAAGGATCACTGAAGCTTTCTTT. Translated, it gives CATHGAAARITEAFF.

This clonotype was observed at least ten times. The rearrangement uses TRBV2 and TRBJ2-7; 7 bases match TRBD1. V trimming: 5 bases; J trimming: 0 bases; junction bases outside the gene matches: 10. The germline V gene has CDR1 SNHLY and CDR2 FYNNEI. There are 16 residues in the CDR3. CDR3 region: CASSMNRGLHSYEQYF. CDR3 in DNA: TGTGCCAGCAGTATGAATAGGGGGCTCCACTCCTACGAGCAGTACTTC. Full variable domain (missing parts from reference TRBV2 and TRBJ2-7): EPEVTQTPSHQVTQMGQEVILRCVPISNHLYFYWYRQILGQKVEFLVSFYNNEISEKSEIFDDQFSVERPDGSNFTLKIRSTKLEDSAMYFCASSMNRGLHSYEQYFGPGTRLTVT.

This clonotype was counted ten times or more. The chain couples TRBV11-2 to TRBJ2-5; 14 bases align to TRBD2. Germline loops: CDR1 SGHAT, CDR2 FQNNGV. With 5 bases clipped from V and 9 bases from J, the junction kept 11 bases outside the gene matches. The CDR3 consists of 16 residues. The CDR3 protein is CASSPGGTSGGSPQYF. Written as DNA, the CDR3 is TGTGCCAGCAGCCCAGGCGGGACTAGCGGGGGAAGCCCCCAGTACTTC.

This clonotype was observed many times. The CDR3 region is CASARGGEETQYF. DNA for the CDR3: TGTGCCAGCGCTCGCGGCGGGGAAGAGACCCAGTACTTC. The rearrangement joins TRBV9 to TRBJ2-5, with a tentative D call TRBD2 (6 bases). Trimming left V 7 bases short and J 3 bases short, with 13 bases between. The germline V gene has CDR1 SGDLS and CDR2 YYNGEE. The CDR3 has 13 residues.

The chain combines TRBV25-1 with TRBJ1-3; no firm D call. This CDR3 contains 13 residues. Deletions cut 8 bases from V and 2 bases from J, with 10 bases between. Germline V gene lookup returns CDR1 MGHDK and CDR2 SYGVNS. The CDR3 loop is CASSTRAGNTIYF. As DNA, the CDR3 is TGTGCCAGCTCGACGAGGGCTGGAAACACCATATATTTT. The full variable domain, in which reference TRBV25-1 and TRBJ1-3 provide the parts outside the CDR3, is EADIYQTPRYLVIGTGKKITLECSQTMGHDKMYWYQQDPGMELHLIHYSYGVNSTEKGDLSSESTVSRIRTEHFPLTLESARPSHTSQYLCASSTRAGNTIYFGEGSWLTVV.

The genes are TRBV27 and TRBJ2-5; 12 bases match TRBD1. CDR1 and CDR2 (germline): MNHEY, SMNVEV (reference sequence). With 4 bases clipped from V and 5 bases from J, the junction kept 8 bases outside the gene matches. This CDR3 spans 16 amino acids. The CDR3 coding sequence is TGTGCCAGCAGTTCTCCCGGGACAGGGGGCTTGGAGACCCAGTACTTC. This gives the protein CASSSPGTGGLETQYF.